The present T cell receptor (beta chain) was sequenced within a study of blood T cell repertoires in COVID-19. The repertoire was sequenced with immunoSEQ multiplex PCR; TCRdb's copy has only in-frame clones and lacks some. In the table there are about 33,000 clones, 70% to 90% of which are singletons. The CDR3 loop spans 14 amino acids. V was cut by 6 bases and J by 4 bases, with 14 bases left in between. Germline lookup yields CDR1 MDHEN and CDR2 SYDVKM. The sample was peripheral blood. The rearrangement uses TRBV28 and TRBJ2-3; tentative D call: TRBD2 (7 bases). The clonotype originates from a human donor in a cohort sampled during active COVID-19. The CDR3 bases are TGTGCCAGCAGCCTCGAGGGGGGGGCAGATACGCAGTATTTT. This translates into CASSLEGGADTQYF.